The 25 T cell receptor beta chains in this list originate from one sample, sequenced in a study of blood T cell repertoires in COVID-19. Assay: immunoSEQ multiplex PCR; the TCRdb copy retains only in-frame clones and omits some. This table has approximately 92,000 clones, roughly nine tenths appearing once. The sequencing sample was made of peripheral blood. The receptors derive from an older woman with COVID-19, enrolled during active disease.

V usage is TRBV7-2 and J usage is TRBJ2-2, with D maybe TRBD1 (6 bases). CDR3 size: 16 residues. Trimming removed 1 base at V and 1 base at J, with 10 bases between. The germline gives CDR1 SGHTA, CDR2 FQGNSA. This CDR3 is CASSLVQGLNTGELFF. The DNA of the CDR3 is TGTGCCAGCAGCTTAGTCCAGGGGTTGAACACCGGGGAGCTGTTTTTT. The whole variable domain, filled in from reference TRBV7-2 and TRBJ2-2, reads GAGVSQSPSNKVTEKGKDVELRCDPISGHTALYWYRQSLGQGLEFLIYFQGNSAPDKSGLPSDRFSAERTGGSVSTLTIQRTQQEDSAVYLCASSLVQGLNTGELFFGEGSRLTVL.

The CDR3 loop is CASSPLRVMSYGYTF. CDR3 coding DNA: TGTGCCAGCAGCCCTCTCCGGGTTATGAGCTATGGCTACACCTTC. The chain employs TRBV7-2 and TRBJ1-2; D unclear. This CDR3 has 15 residues. The V end lost 5 bases, the J end lost 4 bases, and 17 bases lay between the germline ends. Germline values: CDR1 SGHTA, CDR2 FQGNSA.

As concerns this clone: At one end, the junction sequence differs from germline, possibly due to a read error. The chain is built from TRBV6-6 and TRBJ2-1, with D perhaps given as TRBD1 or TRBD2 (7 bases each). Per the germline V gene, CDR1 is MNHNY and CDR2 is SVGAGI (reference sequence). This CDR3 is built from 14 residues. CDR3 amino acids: CASTYRGGYNEQFF. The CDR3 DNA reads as TGTGCCAGCACTTACAGGGGAGGGTACAATGAGCAGTTCTTC.

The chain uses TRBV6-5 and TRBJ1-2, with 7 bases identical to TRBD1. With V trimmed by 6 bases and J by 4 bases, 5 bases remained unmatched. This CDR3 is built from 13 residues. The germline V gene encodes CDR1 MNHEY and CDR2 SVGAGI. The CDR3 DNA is TGTGCCAGCAGCGGGACAGCGCCCTATGGCTACACCTTC. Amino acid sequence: CASSGTAPYGYTF.

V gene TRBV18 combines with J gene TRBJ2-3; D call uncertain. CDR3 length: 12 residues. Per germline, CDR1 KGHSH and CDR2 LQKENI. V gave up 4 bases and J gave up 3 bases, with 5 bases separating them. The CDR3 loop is CASSLLTDTQYF. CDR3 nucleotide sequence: TGTGCCAGCTCACTCCTAACAGATACGCAGTATTTT.

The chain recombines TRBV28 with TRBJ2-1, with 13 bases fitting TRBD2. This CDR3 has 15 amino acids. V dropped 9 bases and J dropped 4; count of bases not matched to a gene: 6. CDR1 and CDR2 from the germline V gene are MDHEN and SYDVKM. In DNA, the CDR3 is TGTGCCAGTAGACTAGCGGGGGGCCCTTACAATGAGCAGTTCTTC. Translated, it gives CASRLAGGPYNEQFF.

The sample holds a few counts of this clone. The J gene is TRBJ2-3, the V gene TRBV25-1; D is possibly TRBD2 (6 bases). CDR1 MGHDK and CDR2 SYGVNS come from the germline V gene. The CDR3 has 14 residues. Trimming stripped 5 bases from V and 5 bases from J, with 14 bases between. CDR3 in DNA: TGTGCCAGCAGTCGGCCTAGCGCCGGAGATACGCAGTATTTT. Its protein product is CASSRPSAGDTQYF.

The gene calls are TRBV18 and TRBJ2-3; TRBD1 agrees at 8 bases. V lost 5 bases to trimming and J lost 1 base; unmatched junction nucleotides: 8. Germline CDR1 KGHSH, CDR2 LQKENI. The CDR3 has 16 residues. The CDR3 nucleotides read TGTGCCAGCTCAGGTCAGGGGGCCCCTGGCACAGATACGCAGTATTTT. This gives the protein CASSGQGAPGTDTQYF.

The CDR3 region has the DNA TGTGCCAGCATCTCGGGGGGGGCTAACTATGGCTACACCTTC. It yields the protein CASISGGANYGYTF. This chain links TRBV28 with TRBJ1-2; D may be TRBD1 (5 bases). CDR1 and CDR2 (germline): MDHEN, SYDVKM. Trimming removed 7 bases at V and 0 bases at J, with 12 bases between. The CDR3 spans 14 residues.

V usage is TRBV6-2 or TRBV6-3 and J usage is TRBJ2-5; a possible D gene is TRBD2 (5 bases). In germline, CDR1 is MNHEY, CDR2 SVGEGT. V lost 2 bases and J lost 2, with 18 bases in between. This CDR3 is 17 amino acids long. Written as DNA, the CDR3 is TGTGCCAGCAGTTACCTCTTACGAGGGCGAGGACAAGAGACCCAGTACTTC. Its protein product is CASSYLLRGRGQETQYF.

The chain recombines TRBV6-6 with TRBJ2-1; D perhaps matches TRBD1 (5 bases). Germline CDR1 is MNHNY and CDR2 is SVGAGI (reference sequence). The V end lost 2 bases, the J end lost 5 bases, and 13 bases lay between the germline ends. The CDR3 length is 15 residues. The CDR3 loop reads CASSYGQGGDNEQFF. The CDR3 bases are TGTGCCAGCAGTTACGGCCAGGGTGGGGACAATGAGCAGTTCTTC.

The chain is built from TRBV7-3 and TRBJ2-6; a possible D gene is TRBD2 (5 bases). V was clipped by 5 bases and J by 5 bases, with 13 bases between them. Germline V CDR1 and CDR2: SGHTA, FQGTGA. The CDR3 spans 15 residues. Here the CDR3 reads CASSPLGVWANVLTF. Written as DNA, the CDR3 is TGTGCCAGCAGCCCACTAGGAGTCTGGGCCAACGTCCTGACTTTC. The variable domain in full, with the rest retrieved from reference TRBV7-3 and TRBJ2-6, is GAGVSQTPSNKVTEKGKYVELRCDPISGHTALYWYRQSLGQGPEFLIYFQGTGAADDSGLPNDRFFAVRPEGSVSTLKIQRTERGDSAVYLCASSPLGVWANVLTFGAGSRLTVL.

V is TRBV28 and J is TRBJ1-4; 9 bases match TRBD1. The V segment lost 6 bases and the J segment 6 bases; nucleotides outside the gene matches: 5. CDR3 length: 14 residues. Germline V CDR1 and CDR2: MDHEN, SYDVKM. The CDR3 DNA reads TGTGCCAGCAGCCAGACAGGGGGAGATGAAAAACTGTTTTTT. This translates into CASSQTGGDEKLFF.

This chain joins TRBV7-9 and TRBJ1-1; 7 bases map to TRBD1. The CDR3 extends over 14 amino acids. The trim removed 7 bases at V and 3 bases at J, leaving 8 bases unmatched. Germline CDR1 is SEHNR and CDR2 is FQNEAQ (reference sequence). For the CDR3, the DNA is TGTGCCAGCAACAAACAGGGGTTGGACACTGAAGCTTTCTTT. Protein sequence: CASNKQGLDTEAFF.

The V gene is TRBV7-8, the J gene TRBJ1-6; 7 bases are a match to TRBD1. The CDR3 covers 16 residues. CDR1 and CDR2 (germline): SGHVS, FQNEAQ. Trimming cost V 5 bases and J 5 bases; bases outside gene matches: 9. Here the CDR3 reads CASSPRQGPDNSPLHF. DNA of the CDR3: TGTGCCAGCAGCCCGAGACAGGGACCCGATAATTCACCCCTCCACTTT.

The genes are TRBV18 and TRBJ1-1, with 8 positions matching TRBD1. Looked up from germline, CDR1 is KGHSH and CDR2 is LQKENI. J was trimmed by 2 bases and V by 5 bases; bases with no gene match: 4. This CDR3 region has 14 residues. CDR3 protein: CASSADRANTEAFF. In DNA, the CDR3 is TGTGCCAGCTCAGCGGACAGGGCAAACACTGAAGCTTTCTTT.

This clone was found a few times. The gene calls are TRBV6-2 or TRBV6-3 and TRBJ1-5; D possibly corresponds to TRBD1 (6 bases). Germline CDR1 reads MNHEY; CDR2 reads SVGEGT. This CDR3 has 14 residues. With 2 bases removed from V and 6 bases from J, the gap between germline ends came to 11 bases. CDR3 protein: CASSYNQGFQPQHF. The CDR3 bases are TGTGCCAGCAGTTACAACCAGGGGTTTCAGCCCCAGCATTTT.

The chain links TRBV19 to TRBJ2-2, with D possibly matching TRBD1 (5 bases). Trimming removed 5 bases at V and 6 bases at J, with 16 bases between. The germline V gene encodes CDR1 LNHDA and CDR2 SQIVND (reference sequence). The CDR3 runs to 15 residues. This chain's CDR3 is CASSRRPGNPGELFF. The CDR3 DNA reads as TGTGCCAGTAGTCGCCGGCCAGGGAATCCCGGGGAGCTGTTTTTT.

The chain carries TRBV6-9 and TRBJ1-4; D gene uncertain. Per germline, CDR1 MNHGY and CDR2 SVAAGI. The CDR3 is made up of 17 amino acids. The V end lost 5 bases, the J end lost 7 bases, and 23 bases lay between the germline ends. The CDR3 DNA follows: TGTGCCAGCAGTACTCCTTCTTTAATCCCCGGGATTGAAAAACTGTTTTTT. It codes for CASSTPSLIPGIEKLFF.

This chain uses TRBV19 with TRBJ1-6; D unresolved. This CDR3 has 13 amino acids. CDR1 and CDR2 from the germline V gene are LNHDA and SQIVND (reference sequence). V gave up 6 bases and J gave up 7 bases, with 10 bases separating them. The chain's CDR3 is CASRRQPNSPLHF. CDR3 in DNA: TGTGCCAGTAGGAGGCAGCCAAATTCACCCCTCCACTTT.

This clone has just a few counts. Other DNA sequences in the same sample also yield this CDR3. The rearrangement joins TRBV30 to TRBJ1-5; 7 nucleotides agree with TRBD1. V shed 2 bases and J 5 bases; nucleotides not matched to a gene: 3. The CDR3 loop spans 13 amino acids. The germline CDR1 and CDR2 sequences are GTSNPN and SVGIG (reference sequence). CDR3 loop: CAWSRQGDQPQHF. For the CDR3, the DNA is TGTGCCTGGAGTAGACAGGGAGATCAGCCCCAGCATTTT.

The CDR3: CASSYLETNEKLFF. The CDR3 DNA follows: TGTGCCAGCAGTTATTTGGAGACTAATGAAAAACTGTTTTTT. The chain is built from TRBV6-2 or TRBV6-3 and TRBJ1-4, with D hard to call. The CDR3 has 14 amino acids. Germline V gene lookup returns CDR1 MNHEY and CDR2 SVGEGT. Trimming cost V 3 bases and J 2 bases, with 7 bases left between them.

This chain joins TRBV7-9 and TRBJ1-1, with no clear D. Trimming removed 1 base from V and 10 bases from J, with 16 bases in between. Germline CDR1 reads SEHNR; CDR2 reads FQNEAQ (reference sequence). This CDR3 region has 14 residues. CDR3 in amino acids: CASSLDLTAYSAFF. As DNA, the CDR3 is TGTGCCAGCAGCTTAGATCTTACAGCCTATTCAGCTTTCTTT.

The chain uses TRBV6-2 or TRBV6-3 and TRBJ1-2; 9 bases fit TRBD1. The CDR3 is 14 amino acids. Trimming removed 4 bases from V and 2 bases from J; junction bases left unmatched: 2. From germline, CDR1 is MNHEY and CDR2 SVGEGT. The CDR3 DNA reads TGTGCCAGCAGTTGGGACAGGGCGAACTATGGCTACACCTTC. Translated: CASSWDRANYGYTF.

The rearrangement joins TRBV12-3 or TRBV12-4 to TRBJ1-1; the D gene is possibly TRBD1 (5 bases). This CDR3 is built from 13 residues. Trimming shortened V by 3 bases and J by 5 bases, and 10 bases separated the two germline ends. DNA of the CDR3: TGTGCCAGCAGTTTCCTCAGGGATACTGAAGCTTTCTTT. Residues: CASSFLRDTEAFF.